The 17 T cell receptor beta chains listed next were all sequenced from one sample in a study of shared clonotypes between healthy human individuals. The data were produced by immunoSEQ multiplex PCR, yet TCRdb's version contains in-frame clones alone and is incomplete. The data hold roughly 1.5 million clones, with around 98% observed a single time. Sequences were obtained from naive CD4+ T cells sorted from blood. As for subset: CD45RA+ positively selected. Receptors were obtained from a man aged 30 to 39 in good health.

The chain combines TRBV19 with TRBJ2-1, with 11 nucleotides matching TRBD2. Unmatched junction bases numbered 5, after V lost 6 bases and J lost 13 bases. There are 12 residues in the CDR3. Germline CDR1 reads LNHDA; CDR2 reads SQIVND (reference sequence). CDR3 loop: CASRPSGGTQFF. CDR3 DNA sequence: TGTGCCAGTAGGCCTAGCGGGGGGACACAGTTCTTC.

CDR3 in amino acids: CASSYSRSDPYEQYF. As DNA, the CDR3 is TGTGCCAGCAGTTACTCACGGTCGGACCCCTACGAGCAGTACTTC. The chain is built from TRBV6-5 and TRBJ2-7; D remains ambiguous. The CDR3 is 15 amino acids. Germline-derived CDR1 and CDR2 are MNHEY and SVGAGI. The germline V and J ends were trimmed by 0 bases and 2 bases, with 11 bases remaining between them.

The chain combines TRBV5-1 with TRBJ2-1, with TRBD2 as a possible D gene (6 bases). This CDR3 region has 13 residues. Between the trimmed V and J ends, which lost 3 bases and 3 bases, there was a span of 7 bases. The V gene's germline CDR1 is SGHRS and CDR2 YFSETQ. The CDR3 here is CASSSGLYNEQFF. The CDR3, as DNA: TGCGCCAGCAGCTCGGGACTCTACAATGAGCAGTTCTTC.

In DNA form, the CDR3 reads TGTGCCAGCCGACAGGGGGATTACGAGCAGTACTTC. Amino acids: CASRQGDYEQYF. This chain uses TRBV7-8 with TRBJ2-7, with TRBD1 matching over 9 bases. This CDR3 comprises 12 residues. With V trimmed by 8 bases and J by 4 bases, 3 bases remained unmatched. CDR1 is SGHVS, CDR2 FQNEAQ, per germline.

The chain has TRBV5-4 and TRBJ2-2, with D unclear. V gave up 5 bases and J gave up 1 base, with 15 bases separating them. The germline V gene encodes CDR1 SGHNT and CDR2 YYREEE (reference sequence). There are 16 residues in the CDR3. Written as DNA, the CDR3 is TGTGCCAGCAGTCAGTTTTTACCGGGGAACACCGGGGAGCTGTTTTTT. This encodes CASSQFLPGNTGELFF.

V and J are TRBV27 and TRBJ2-7; D is unclear. Between the trimmed V and J ends, which lost 2 bases and 0 bases, there was a span of 11 bases. Per the germline V gene, CDR1 is MNHEY and CDR2 is SMNVEV (reference sequence). The length of the CDR3 is 15 residues. The DNA of the CDR3 is TGTGCCAGCAGTTTAAAAGGGCGGAGCTCCTACGAGCAGTACTTC. Protein product: CASSLKGRSSYEQYF.

This clone was counted a single time. The chain couples TRBV5-1 to TRBJ2-7, with TRBD2 matching 12 bases. Trimming cost V 3 bases and J 3 bases; bases outside gene matches: 7. The germline gives CDR1 SGHRS, CDR2 YFSETQ. The CDR3 is made up of 16 amino acids. The CDR3 DNA sequence: TGCGCCAGCAGCTCCCTTGGACTAGCGGGACGCTACGAGCAGTACTTC. Protein product: CASSSLGLAGRYEQYF.

The rearrangement links TRBV6-6 to TRBJ2-1, with 7 bases that match TRBD2. This CDR3 is built from 16 residues. Germline CDR1 is MNHNY and CDR2 is SVGAGI (reference sequence). Losses at the gene ends were 6 bases for V and 0 bases for J; bases not matched to a gene: 8. CDR3 protein: CASRPRTRGSYNEQFF. CDR3 DNA: TGTGCCAGCAGACCCCGGACTAGGGGCTCCTACAATGAGCAGTTCTTC.

The chain is built from TRBV5-4 and TRBJ1-2; 7 bases are shared with TRBD1. From germline, CDR1 is SGHNT and CDR2 YYREEE (reference sequence). The CDR3 is made up of 16 amino acids. The V gene end was trimmed by 4 bases and the J gene end by 8 bases; junction bases not matched to a gene: 17. CDR3 DNA sequence: TGTGCCAGCAGCCCTCCGACAGGGCGACCGATCGACGGCTACACCTTC. Translation: CASSPPTGRPIDGYTF.

This clone was counted a single time. V and J are TRBV9 and TRBJ2-7; weak D call: TRBD1 (5 bases). Trimming shortened V by 6 bases and J by 3 bases, and 19 bases separated the two germline ends. CDR3 length: 15 amino acids. Per the germline V gene, CDR1 is SGDLS and CDR2 is YYNGEE. The CDR3 nucleotides are TGTGCCAGCAACCGACAACCTGAAGGGGACTACGAGCAGTACTTC. Amino acids: CASNRQPEGDYEQYF.

The gene calls are TRBV7-3 and TRBJ2-2; D is undetermined. Germline V gives CDR1 SGHTA, CDR2 FQGTGA. The germline V and J ends were trimmed by 5 bases and 7 bases, with 17 bases remaining between them. The CDR3 sequence is 15 residues long. In DNA form, the CDR3 reads TGTGCCAGCAGCCCGTCAGGCGGCCAAGTCGGGGAGCTGTTTTTT. This gives the protein CASSPSGGQVGELFF.

The chain combines TRBV4-1 with TRBJ2-7; D gene ambiguous. V lost 3 bases, J lost 6 bases, and 9 bases lay in between. CDR3 length: 12 amino acids. Per germline, CDR1 MGHRA and CDR2 YSYEKL. The CDR3 DNA reads as TGCGCCAGCAGCCAGTTCTCGGGCGAGCAGTACTTC. It specifies CASSQFSGEQYF.

The chain couples TRBV5-1 to TRBJ2-2; D tentatively reads TRBD1 or TRBD2 (5 bases each). The germline V gene has CDR1 SGHRS and CDR2 YFSETQ. The CDR3 runs 15 residues. Deletions cut 3 bases from V and 7 bases from J, with 16 bases between. This CDR3 reads CASSSWPPGHGELFF. CDR3 nucleotide sequence: TGCGCCAGCAGCTCTTGGCCCCCGGGGCACGGGGAGCTGTTTTTT.

The genes are TRBV19 and TRBJ2-3; perhaps TRBD2 as D (5 bases). This CDR3 spans 16 amino acids. Between the trimmed V and J ends, which lost 3 bases and 3 bases, there was a span of 16 bases. Germline CDR1 reads LNHDA; CDR2 reads SQIVND (reference sequence). The CDR3 protein is CASSIIGPRETDTQYF. CDR3 bases: TGTGCCAGTAGTATCATAGGCCCACGGGAAACAGATACGCAGTATTTT.

The genes are TRBV18 and TRBJ2-7; possible D gene TRBD2, 5 bases. The CDR3 runs 16 residues. Per germline, CDR1 KGHSH and CDR2 LQKENI. V lost 5 bases and J 3 bases, leaving 20 bases between the germline ends. The CDR3 region is CASSTTNLAKFYEQYF. The CDR3 region has the DNA TGTGCCAGCTCAACAACTAATTTAGCGAAGTTCTACGAGCAGTACTTC.

V gene TRBV10-3 combines with J gene TRBJ2-7, with TRBD1 as a possible D gene (5 bases). The CDR3 contains 14 residues. Trimming stripped 4 bases from V and 4 bases from J, with 14 bases between. Germline V gene lookup returns CDR1 ENHRY and CDR2 SYGVKD. The CDR3 DNA follows: TGTGCCATCAGTGCCGCCGCAGGGCAGTACGAGCAGTACTTC. Translation gives CAISAAAGQYEQYF.

The V call is TRBV27, the J call TRBJ1-5; no clear D gene. Germline V CDR1 and CDR2: MNHEY, SMNVEV (reference sequence). This CDR3 is built from 13 residues. The V gene lost 0 bases and the J gene lost 6 bases, with 6 bases spanning the gap. The CDR3 reads CASSLSGSQPQHF. DNA for the CDR3: TGTGCCAGCAGTTTATCAGGCAGTCAGCCCCAGCATTTT.